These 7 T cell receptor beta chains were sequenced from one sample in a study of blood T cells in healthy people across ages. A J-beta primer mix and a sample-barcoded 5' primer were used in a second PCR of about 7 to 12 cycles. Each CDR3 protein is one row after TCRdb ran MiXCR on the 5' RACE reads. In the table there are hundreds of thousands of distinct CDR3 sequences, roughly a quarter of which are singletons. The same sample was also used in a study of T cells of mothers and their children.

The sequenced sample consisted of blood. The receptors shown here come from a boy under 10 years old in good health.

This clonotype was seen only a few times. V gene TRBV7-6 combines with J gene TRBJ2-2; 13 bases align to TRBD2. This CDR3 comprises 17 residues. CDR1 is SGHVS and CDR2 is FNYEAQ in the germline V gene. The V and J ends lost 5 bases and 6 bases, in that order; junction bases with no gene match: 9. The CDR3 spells CASSVLPTSGGSGELFF. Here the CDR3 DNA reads TGTGCCAGCAGCGTACTACCGACTAGCGGGGGGTCCGGGGAGCTGTTTTTT.

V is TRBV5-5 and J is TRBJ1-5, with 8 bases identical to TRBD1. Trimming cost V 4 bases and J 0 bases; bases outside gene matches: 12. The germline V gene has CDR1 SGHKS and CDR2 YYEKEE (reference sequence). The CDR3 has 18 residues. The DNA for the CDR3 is TGTGCCAGCAGCCCTTCCCGGGACAGGAGATATAGCAATCAGCCCCAGCATTTT. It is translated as CASSPSRDRRYSNQPQHF.

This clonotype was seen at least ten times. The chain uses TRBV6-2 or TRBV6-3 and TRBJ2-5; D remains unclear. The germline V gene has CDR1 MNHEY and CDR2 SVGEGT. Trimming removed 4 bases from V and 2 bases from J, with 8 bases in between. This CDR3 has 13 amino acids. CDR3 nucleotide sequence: TGTGCCAGCAGTTCCACAGCGCAAGAGACCCAGTACTTC. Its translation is CASSSTAQETQYF.

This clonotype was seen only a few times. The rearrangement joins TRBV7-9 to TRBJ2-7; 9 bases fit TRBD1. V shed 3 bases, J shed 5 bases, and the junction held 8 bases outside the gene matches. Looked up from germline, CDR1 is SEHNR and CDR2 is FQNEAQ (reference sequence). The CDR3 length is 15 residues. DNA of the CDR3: TGTGCCAGCAGCTTCCCGGGACAGGGACTTCACGAGCAGTACTTC. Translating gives CASSFPGQGLHEQYF.

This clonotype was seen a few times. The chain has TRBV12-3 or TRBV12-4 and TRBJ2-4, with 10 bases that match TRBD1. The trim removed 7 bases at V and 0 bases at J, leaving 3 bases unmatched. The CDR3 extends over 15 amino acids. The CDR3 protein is CASTDRGLAKNIQYF. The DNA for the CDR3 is TGTGCCAGCACCGACAGGGGGCTAGCCAAAAACATTCAGTACTTC.

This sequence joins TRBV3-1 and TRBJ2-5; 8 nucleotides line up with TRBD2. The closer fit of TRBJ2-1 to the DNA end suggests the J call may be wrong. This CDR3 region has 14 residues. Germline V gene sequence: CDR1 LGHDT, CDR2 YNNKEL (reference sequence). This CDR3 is CASSQGGTRSEQFF. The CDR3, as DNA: TGTGCCAGCAGCCAAGGGGGGACTAGAAGTGAGCAGTTCTTC.

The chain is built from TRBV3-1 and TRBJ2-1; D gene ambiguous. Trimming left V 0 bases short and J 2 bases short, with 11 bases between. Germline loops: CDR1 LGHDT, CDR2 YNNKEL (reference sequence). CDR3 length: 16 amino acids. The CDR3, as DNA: TGTGCCAGCAGCCAAGATAAAGTCTTACCCTACAATGAGCAGTTCTTC. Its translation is CASSQDKVLPYNEQFF.